The 20 T cell receptor beta chains below all came from one sample that was sequenced in a study of identical twins. MiXCR, applied by TCRdb to the 5' RACE reads, yields one record per CDR3 protein. This sample yields under 900,000 distinct CDR3 sequences, of which over 9% are seen a single time; around 1.5% belongs to the top ten. This sample also appeared in a second study, on yellow fever vaccine responses in identical twins.

Sequencing was done on a sample of PBMCs. The source is a woman younger than 35 in good health.

This clonotype was seen many times. The CDR3 region is CASSQVSLRSLNTGELFF. The CDR3 DNA is TGTGCCAGCAGCCAAGTGTCGCTGAGGTCCTTAAACACCGGGGAGCTGTTTTTT. The chain recombines TRBV4-2 with TRBJ2-2, with D uncertain. Germline V lookup: CDR1 LGHNA, CDR2 YNFKEQ. This CDR3 comprises 18 residues. Trimming left V 1 base short and J 2 bases short, with 17 bases between.

This chain connects TRBV7-9 to TRBJ2-7, with TRBD1 identical over 7 bases. CDR3 length: 15 amino acids. CDR1 is SEHNR and CDR2 is FQNEAQ in the germline V gene (reference sequence). V was pared by 6 bases and J by 2 bases, with 10 bases of the junction left unmatched. The CDR3 is CASRGDRVIPYEQYV. CDR3 nucleotides: TGTGCCAGCAGAGGCGACAGGGTCATTCCCTACGAGCAGTACGTC.

This clonotype was seen only a few times. The chain carries TRBV7-9 and TRBJ2-3; a possible D gene is TRBD2 (6 bases). V was pared by 8 bases and J by 5 bases, with 11 bases between. Germline V gene data show CDR1 as SEHNR and CDR2 as FQNEAQ (reference sequence). This CDR3 has 12 amino acids. CDR3: CASGRGGDTQYF. DNA of the CDR3: TGTGCCAGCGGGCGGGGAGGAGATACGCAGTATTTT.

The CDR3 sequence: CASSPQTLSSYNEQFF. Written as DNA, the CDR3 is TGCGCCAGCAGCCCACAAACGCTTAGCTCCTACAATGAGCAGTTCTTC. The V call is TRBV4-1, the J call TRBJ2-1; D is ambiguous. The germline V gene encodes CDR1 MGHRA and CDR2 YSYEKL. Trimming removed 4 bases at V and 0 bases at J, with 13 bases between. This CDR3 region has 16 residues.

The chain has TRBV6-5 and TRBJ2-1, with 7 bases aligning to TRBD2. Germline V gene lookup returns CDR1 MNHEY and CDR2 SVGAGI. J gave up 8 bases and V 4 bases, and 2 bases lay outside the gene matches. The CDR3 contains 12 residues. The chain's CDR3 is CASSWRGYEQFF. CDR3 nucleotide sequence: TGTGCCAGCAGTTGGCGGGGGTATGAGCAGTTCTTC.

There are a few counts of this clonotype. A junction boundary mismatches the germline segment, possibly from a read error. This chain connects TRBV20-1 to TRBJ2-5; D ambiguous. Germline V gives CDR1 DFQATT, CDR2 SNEGSKA (reference sequence). The CDR3 contains 12 residues. The DNA of the CDR3 is TGCAGTGGTAGACGGAACCAAGAGACCCAGTACTTC. It codes for CSGRRNQETQYF.

This clonotype was counted only a few times. The V gene is TRBV5-1, the J gene TRBJ2-2, with unresolved D. This CDR3 has 18 amino acids. Germline CDR1 and CDR2: SGHRS and YFSETQ. Trimming stripped 1 base from V and 0 bases from J, with 16 bases between. CDR3 amino acids: CASSLSKTPSPNTGELFF. The CDR3 region has the DNA TGCGCCAGCAGCTTGTCCAAAACCCCCTCCCCGAACACCGGGGAGCTGTTTTTT.

This clonotype was picked up a small number of times. The chain employs TRBV10-3 and TRBJ2-5, with TRBD2 identical over 7 bases. This CDR3 has 14 amino acids. Trimming removed 6 bases from V and 4 bases from J; junction bases left unmatched: 8. Germline-derived CDR1 and CDR2 are ENHRY and SYGVKD. The CDR3 spells CAISGEGYGETQYF. The CDR3 nucleotides are TGTGCCATCAGCGGGGAGGGGTATGGAGAGACCCAGTACTTC.

This clonotype was recorded at least ten times. The rearrangement links TRBV5-1 to TRBJ1-1, with TRBD1 as a possible D gene (5 bases). Germline CDR1 is SGHRS and CDR2 is YFSETQ. This CDR3 spans 12 amino acids. V was clipped by 5 bases and J by 6 bases, with 11 bases between them. This CDR3 is CASSWGESEAFF. CDR3 coding DNA: TGCGCCAGCAGTTGGGGGGAGTCTGAAGCTTTCTTT.

The rearrangement links TRBV15 to TRBJ2-2, with TRBD2 identical over 12 bases. Germline values: CDR1 LNHNV, CDR2 YYDKDF (reference sequence). J lost 2 bases, V lost 0 bases, and 4 bases had no gene match. This CDR3 is 18 amino acids long. CDR3: CATSRDRLAGANTGELFF. The CDR3 bases are TGTGCCACCAGCAGAGATCGACTAGCGGGAGCCAACACCGGGGAGCTGTTTTTT.

This clonotype was seen ten or more times. The chain uses TRBV6-5 and TRBJ2-5, with 9 bases lining up with TRBD2. Germline trimming cut 0 bases from V and 7 bases from J; bases unmatched to any gene: 6. Germline loops: CDR1 MNHEY, CDR2 SVGAGI. CDR3 length: 15 residues. The CDR3: CASSYSTSGRSTQYF. The CDR3 DNA is TGTGCCAGCAGTTACTCGACAAGCGGGAGGTCGACCCAGTACTTC.

Notes on this clonotype: Its ends do not fully match the called genes, so a read error is possible. The chain recombines TRBV7-8 with TRBJ1-4, with D uncertain. The CDR3 consists of 15 residues. CDR1 is SGHVS, CDR2 FQNEAQ, per germline. CDR3 region: CASILSSTTNEKLFF. The DNA for the CDR3 is TGTGCCAGCATCTTAAGCTCTACAACTAATGAAAAACTGTTTTTT.

This chain joins TRBV11-2 and TRBJ1-6; a possible D gene is TRBD1 (6 bases). Germline-derived CDR1 and CDR2 are SGHAT and FQNNGV. The CDR3 spans 15 residues. V was shortened by 2 bases and J by 9 bases, with 14 bases between the two germline ends. In DNA, the CDR3 is TGTGCCAGCAGCTTAAGAGGCAGGGGATTTTCACCCCTCCACTTT. Protein sequence: CASSLRGRGFSPLHF.

The chain joins TRBV6-5 to TRBJ2-3; D not certain. The CDR3 has 14 amino acids. Germline V gene sequence: CDR1 MNHEY, CDR2 SVGAGI. V lost 2 bases to trimming and J lost 8 bases, with 14 bases between them. The CDR3 loop is CASSYGVSATTQYF. Here the CDR3 DNA reads TGTGCCAGCAGTTACGGCGTCAGTGCTACTACGCAGTATTTT.

The chain joins TRBV4-2 to TRBJ2-5, with TRBD2 as a possible D gene (5 bases). The CDR3 sequence is 15 residues long. The germline V and J ends were trimmed by 1 base and 2 bases, with 11 bases remaining between them. In germline, CDR1 is LGHNA, CDR2 YNFKEQ. CDR3 loop: CASSQGIGGQETQYF. The CDR3 nucleotides are TGTGCCAGCAGCCAAGGCATTGGAGGTCAAGAGACCCAGTACTTC.

V usage is TRBV27 and J usage is TRBJ2-3; no definite D call. The length of the CDR3 is 16 residues. The germline V gene encodes CDR1 MNHEY and CDR2 SMNVEV (reference sequence). The V and J ends lost 5 bases and 1 base respectively, with 16 bases between them. The CDR3, as DNA: TGTGCCAGCAGTAACGTCCAACAAGAAGGCACAGATACGCAGTATTTT. Translating it yields CASSNVQQEGTDTQYF.

This clonotype has a count of ten or more. This sequence joins TRBV10-3 and TRBJ2-1, with 7 bases aligning to TRBD1. The CDR3 has 15 amino acids. The junction had 4 bases not matched to a gene; V was cut back by 0 bases and J by 5 bases. Germline CDR1 ENHRY, CDR2 SYGVKD. CDR3 nucleotides: TGTGCCATCAGTGAGTCCGGGACAGTCGACAATGAGCAGTTCTTC. It yields the protein CAISESGTVDNEQFF.

In this sample, this clonotype turned up a few times. The CDR3 sequence: CASSERQGANYGYTF. Here the CDR3 DNA reads TGTGCCAGCAGTGAACGACAGGGGGCTAACTATGGCTACACCTTC. This sequence joins TRBV2 and TRBJ1-2; 9 bases line up with TRBD1. The length of the CDR3 is 15 residues. Germline lookup yields CDR1 SNHLY and CDR2 FYNNEI. The trim removed 2 bases at V and 0 bases at J, leaving 1 base unmatched.

As to this clonotype: Without the conserved terminal phenylalanine or tryptophan, this CDR3 likely stems from a read error. CDR3 region: CASSSGTSGFNSYNEQFI. CDR3 DNA: TGTGCCAGCAGTTCCGGGACTAGCGGCTTTAACTCCTACAATGAGCAGTTCATC. The chain couples TRBV28 to TRBJ2-1, with TRBD2 identical over 11 bases. The V gene's germline CDR1 is MDHEN and CDR2 SYDVKM. The CDR3 is 18 residues long. The J segment lost 0 bases and the V segment lost 4 bases, leaving 8 bases of the junction unmatched.

A few counts support this clonotype. This CDR3 reads CASSSARETQYF. For the CDR3, the DNA is TGTGCCAGCAGTTCTGCTAGGGAGACCCAGTACTTC. The genes are TRBV2 and TRBJ2-5; D gene uncertain. Trimming stripped 5 bases from V and 5 bases from J, with 9 bases between. The CDR3 runs to 12 residues. Germline V gene data show CDR1 as SNHLY and CDR2 as FYNNEI.